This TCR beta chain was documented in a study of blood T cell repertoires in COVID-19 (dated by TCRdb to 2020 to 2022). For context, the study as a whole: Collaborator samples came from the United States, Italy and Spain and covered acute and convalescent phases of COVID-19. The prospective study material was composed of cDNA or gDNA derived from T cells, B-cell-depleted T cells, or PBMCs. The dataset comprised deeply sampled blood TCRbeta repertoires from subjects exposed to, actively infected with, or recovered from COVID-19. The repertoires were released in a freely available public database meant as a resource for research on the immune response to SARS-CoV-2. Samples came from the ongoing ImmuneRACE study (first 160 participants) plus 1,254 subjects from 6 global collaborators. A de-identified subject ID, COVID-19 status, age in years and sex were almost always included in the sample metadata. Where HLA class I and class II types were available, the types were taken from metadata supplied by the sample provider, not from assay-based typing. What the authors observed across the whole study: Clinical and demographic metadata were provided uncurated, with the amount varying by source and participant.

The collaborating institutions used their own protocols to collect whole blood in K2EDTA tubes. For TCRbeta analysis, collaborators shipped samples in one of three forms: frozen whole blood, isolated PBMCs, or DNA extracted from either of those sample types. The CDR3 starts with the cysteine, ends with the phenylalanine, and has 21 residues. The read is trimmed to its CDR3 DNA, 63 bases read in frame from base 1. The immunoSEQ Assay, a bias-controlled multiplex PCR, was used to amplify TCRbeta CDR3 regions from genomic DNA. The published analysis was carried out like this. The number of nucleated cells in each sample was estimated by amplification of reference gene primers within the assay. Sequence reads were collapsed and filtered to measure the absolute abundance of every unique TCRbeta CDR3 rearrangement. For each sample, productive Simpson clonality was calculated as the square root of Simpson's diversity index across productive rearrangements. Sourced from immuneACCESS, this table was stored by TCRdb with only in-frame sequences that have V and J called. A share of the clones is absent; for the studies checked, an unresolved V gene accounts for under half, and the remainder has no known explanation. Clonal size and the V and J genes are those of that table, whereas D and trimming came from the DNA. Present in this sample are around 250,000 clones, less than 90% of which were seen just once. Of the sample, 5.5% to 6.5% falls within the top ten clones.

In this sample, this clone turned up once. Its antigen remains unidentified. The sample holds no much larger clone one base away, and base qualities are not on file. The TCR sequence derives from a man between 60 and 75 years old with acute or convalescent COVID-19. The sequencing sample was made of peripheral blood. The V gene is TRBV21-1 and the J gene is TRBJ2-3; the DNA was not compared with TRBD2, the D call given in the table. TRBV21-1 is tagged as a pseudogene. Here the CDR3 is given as CASSNYRFSSPEETSTDTQYF. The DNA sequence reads TGTGCCAGCAGCAATTATCGGTTCTCGTCCCCCGAAGAGACTAGCACAGATACGCAGTATTTT.